The TCR beta chain described here comes from a study of OX40 agonist ivuxolimab in advanced cancers. Across the study: A mean age of about 56 years, range about 20 to 85, was recorded, and 70% to 85% were male. General study findings and limits: Averaging showed that CD8+ T cells had more expanded clones than CD4+ did.

The length of the CDR3 is 13 residues. V shed 10 bases and J 1 base; nucleotides not matched to a gene: 6. The germline CDR1 and CDR2 sequences are ENHRY and SYGVKD. Sequencing used immunoSEQ multiplex PCR; TCRdb keeps in-frame clones, though not all of them. The table includes 75,000 to 100,000 clones, 70% to 85% detected once. This clone was observed a single time. The antigen is unknown. Sequences were derived from CD4+ or CD8+ T cells sorted from blood, sampled in a trial of the OX40 agonist ivuxolimab. The sequence was obtained from an adult with an advanced solid tumor such as melanoma, head and neck, liver or kidney cancer. This chain connects TRBV10-3 to TRBJ1-1, with 7 nucleotides matching TRBD1. CDR3 sequence: CATKQGGNTEAFF. The CDR3, as DNA: TGTGCCACCAAGCAGGGGGGGAACACTGAAGCTTTCTTT.